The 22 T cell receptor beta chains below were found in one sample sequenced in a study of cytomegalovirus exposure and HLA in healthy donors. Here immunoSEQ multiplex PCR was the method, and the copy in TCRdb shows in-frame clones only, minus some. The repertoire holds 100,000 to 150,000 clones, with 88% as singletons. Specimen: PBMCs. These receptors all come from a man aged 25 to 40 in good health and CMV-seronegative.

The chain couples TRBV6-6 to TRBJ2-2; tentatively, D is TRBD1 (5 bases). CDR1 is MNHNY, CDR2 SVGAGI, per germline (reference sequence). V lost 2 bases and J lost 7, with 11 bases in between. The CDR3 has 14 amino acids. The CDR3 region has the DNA TGTGCCAGCAGTTACACAGAAGGGGTCGGGGAGCTGTTTTTT. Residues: CASSYTEGVGELFF.

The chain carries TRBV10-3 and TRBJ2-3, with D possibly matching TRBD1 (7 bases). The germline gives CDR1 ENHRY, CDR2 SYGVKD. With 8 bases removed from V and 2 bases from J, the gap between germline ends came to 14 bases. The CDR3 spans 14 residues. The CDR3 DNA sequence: TGTGCCATCGCGGGGACAGATACCACAGATACGCAGTATTTT. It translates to CAIAGTDTTDTQYF.

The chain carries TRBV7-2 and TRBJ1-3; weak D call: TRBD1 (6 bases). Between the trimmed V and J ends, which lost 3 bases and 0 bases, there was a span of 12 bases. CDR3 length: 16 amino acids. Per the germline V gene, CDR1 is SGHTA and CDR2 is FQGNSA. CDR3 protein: CASSFTGIYSGNTIYF. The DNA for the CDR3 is TGTGCCAGCAGCTTTACAGGGATTTACTCTGGAAACACCATATATTTT.

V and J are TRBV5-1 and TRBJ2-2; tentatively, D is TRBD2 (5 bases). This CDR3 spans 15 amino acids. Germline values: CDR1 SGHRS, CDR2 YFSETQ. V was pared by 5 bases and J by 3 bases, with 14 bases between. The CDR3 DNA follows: TGCGCCAGCAGTTCGTCTAGCCGTGACACCGGGGAGCTGTTTTTT. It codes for CASSSSSRDTGELFF.

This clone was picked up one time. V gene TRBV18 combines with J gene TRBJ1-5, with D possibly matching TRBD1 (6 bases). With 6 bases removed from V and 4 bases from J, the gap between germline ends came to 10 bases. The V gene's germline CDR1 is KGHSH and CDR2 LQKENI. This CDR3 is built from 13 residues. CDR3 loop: CASSWTENQPQHF. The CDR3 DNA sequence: TGTGCCAGCTCCTGGACAGAAAATCAGCCCCAGCATTTT.

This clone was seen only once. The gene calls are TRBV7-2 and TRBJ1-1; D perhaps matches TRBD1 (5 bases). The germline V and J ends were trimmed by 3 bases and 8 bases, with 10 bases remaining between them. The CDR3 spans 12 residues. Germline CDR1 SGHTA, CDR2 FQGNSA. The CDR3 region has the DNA TGTGCCAGCAGCTTCATGGGGCAGGAAGCTTTCTTT. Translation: CASSFMGQEAFF.

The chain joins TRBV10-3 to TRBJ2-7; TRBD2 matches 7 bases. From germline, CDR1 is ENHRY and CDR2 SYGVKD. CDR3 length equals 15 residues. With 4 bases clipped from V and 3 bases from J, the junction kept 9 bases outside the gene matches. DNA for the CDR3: TGTGCCATCAGTGGTTCGGCTAGCGGAAACTACGAGCAGTACTTC. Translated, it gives CAISGSASGNYEQYF.

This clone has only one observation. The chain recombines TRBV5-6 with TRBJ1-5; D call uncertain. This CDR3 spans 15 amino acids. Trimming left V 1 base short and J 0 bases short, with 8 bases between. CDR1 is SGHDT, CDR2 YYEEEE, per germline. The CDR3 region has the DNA TGTGCCAGCAGCTTGCTGCGGTATAGCAATCAGCCCCAGCATTTT. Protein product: CASSLLRYSNQPQHF.

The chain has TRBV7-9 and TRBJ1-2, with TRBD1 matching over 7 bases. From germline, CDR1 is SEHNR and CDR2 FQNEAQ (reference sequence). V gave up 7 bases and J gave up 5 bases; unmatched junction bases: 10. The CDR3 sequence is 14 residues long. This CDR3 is CASTAGGQRYGYTF. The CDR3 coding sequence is TGTGCCAGCACCGCTGGGGGACAGAGATATGGCTACACCTTC.

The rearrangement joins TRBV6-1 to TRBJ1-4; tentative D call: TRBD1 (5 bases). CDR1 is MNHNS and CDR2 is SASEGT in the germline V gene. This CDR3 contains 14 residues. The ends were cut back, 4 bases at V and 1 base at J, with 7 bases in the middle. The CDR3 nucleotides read TGTGCCAGCAGTGGCCAGGGAACTAATGAAAAACTGTTTTTT. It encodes CASSGQGTNEKLFF.

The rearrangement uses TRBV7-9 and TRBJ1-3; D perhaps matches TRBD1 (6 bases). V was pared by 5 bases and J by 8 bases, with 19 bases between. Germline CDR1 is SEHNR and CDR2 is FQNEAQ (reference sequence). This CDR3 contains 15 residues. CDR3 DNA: TGTGCCAGCAGCCCCTTCGGGGGCGCGGGAGACACCATATATTTT. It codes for CASSPFGGAGDTIYF.

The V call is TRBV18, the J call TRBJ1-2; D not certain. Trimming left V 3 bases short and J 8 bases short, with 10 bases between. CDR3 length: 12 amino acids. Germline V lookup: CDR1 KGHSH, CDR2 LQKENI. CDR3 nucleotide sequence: TGTGCCAGCTCACCTGGAGAGTCCGGCTACACCTTC. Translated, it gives CASSPGESGYTF.

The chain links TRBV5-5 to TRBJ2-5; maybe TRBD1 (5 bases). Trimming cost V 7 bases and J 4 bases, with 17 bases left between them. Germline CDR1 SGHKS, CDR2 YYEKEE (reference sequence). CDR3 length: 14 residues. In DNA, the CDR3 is TGTGCCAGCGGGTACACAGGCTTAGGAGAGACCCAGTACTTC. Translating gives CASGYTGLGETQYF. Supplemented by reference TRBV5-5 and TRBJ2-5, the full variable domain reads DAGVTQSPTHLIKTRGQQVTLRCSPISGHKSVSWYQQVLGQGPQFIFQYYEKEERGRGNFPDRFSARQFPNYSSELNVNALLLGDSALYLCASGYTGLGETQYFGPGTRLLVL.

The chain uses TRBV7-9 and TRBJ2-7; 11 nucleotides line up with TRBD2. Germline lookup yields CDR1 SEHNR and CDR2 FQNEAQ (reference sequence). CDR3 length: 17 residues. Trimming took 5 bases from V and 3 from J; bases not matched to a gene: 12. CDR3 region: CASSQTSGESYVYEQYF. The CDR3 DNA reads TGTGCCAGCAGCCAGACTAGCGGGGAATCATACGTCTACGAGCAGTACTTC. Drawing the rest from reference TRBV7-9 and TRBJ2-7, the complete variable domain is DTGVSQNPRHKITKRGQNVTFRCDPISEHNRLYWYRQTLGQGPEFLTYFQNEAQLEKSRLLSDRFSAERPKGSFSTLEIQRTEQGDSAMYLCASSQTSGESYVYEQYFGPGTRLTVT.

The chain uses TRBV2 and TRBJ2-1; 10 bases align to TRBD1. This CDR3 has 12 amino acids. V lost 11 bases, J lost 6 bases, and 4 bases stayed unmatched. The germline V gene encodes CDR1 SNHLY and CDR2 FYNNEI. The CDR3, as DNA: TGTGCCTGCGACAGGGGGCTCAATGAGCAGTTCTTC. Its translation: CACDRGLNEQFF.

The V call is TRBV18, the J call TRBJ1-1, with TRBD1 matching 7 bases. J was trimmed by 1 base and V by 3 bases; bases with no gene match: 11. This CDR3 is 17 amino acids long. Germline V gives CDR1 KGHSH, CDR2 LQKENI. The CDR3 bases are TGTGCCAGCTCACCGAGTACGACAGGGATAGCGAACACTGAAGCTTTCTTT. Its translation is CASSPSTTGIANTEAFF.

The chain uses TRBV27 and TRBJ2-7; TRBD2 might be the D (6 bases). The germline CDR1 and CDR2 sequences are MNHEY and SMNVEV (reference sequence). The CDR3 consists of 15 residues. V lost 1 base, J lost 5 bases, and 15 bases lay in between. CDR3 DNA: TGTGCCAGCAGTTTATTGGGGGGATTGAGGGACGAGCAGTACTTC. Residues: CASSLLGGLRDEQYF.

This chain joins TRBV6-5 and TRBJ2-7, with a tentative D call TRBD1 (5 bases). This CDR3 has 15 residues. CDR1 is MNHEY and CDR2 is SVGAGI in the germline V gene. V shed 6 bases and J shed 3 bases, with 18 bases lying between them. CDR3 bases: TGTGCCAGCAGGAGGACACCCCTGAAAAACTACGAGCAGTACTTC. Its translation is CASRRTPLKNYEQYF.

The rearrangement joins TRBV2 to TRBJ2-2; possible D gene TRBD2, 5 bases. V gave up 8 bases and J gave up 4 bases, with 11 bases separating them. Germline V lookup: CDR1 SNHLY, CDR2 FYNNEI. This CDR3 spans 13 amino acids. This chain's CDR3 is CASAPGLTGELFF. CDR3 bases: TGTGCCAGCGCGCCCGGACTCACCGGGGAGCTGTTTTTT.

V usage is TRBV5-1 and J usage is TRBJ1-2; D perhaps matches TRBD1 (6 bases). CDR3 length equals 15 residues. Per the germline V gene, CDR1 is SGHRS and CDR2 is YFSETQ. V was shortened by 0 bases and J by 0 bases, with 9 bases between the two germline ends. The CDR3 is CASSLVTGTNYGYTF. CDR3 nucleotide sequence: TGCGCCAGCAGCTTGGTCACAGGGACTAACTATGGCTACACCTTC. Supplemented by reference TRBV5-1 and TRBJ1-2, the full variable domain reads KAGVTQTPRYLIKTRGQQVTLSCSPISGHRSVSWYQQTPGQGLQFLFEYFSETQRNKGNFPGRFSGRQFSNSRSEMNVSTLELGDSALYLCASSLVTGTNYGYTFGSGTRLTVV.

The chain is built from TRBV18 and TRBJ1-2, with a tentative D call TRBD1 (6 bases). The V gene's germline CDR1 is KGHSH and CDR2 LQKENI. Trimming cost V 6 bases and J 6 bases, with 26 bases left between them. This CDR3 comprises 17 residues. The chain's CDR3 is CASSHTEGQTILDGYTF. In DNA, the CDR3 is TGTGCCAGCTCCCACACCGAAGGACAGACGATCCTCGATGGCTACACCTTC.

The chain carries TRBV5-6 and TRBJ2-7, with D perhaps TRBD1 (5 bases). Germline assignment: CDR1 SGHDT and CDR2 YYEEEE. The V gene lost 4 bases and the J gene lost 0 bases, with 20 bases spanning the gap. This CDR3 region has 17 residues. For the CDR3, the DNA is TGTGCCAGCAGCCACGTAAGACAGCGAAAGTCCTCCTACGAGCAGTACTTC. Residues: CASSHVRQRKSSYEQYF.